This entry lists 19 T cell receptor beta chains sequenced from one sample in a study of regulatory T cells in long-lasting Graves disease. Building of the TCR beta libraries involved iRepertoire HTBI primers and Arm-PCR of CDR3 regions. TCRdb itself ran the multiplex PCR reads through MiXCR, one entry per CDR3 protein. The table shows approximately 440,000 distinct CDR3 sequences, with about a sixth occurring only once. As for time point: newly diagnosed GD, antithyroid drugs for less than 3 months. TCR sequences were obtained from RNA taken from PBMCs. Another study also made use of these data, one on T cells in Graves' hyperthyroidism and ophthalmopathy.

The source material was peripheral blood mononuclear cells (PBMCs), sampled at new diagnosis, from a patient treated with antithyroid drugs. Receptor source: a man aged 40-50 years with Graves disease.

The chain joins TRBV9 to TRBJ1-1; D is unclear. This CDR3 spans 14 amino acids. The V and J ends lost 3 bases and 1 base respectively, with 10 bases between them. CDR1 and CDR2 (germline): SGDLS, YYNGEE. The CDR3 loop is CASSASSRNTEAFF. Written as DNA, the CDR3 is TGTGCCAGCAGCGCATCATCAAGGAACACTGAAGCTTTCTTT.

The CDR3 coding sequence is TGCGCCAGCAGCTTGGAGCAGGGGGCCACTGAAGCTTTCTTT. Translation: CASSLEQGATEAFF. This chain joins TRBV5-1 and TRBJ1-1, with 8 bases identical to TRBD1. J lost 4 bases, V lost 0 bases, and 2 bases had no gene match. This CDR3 contains 14 residues. Germline assignment: CDR1 SGHRS and CDR2 YFSETQ.

The chain combines TRBV6-5 with TRBJ2-3; D unresolved. Germline-derived CDR1 and CDR2 are MNHEY and SVGAGI. The CDR3 is 17 amino acids. The V and J ends lost 0 bases and 4 bases respectively, with 17 bases between them. As DNA, the CDR3 is TGTGCCAGCAGTTACTCACTAACACGAGAATACGCAGATACGCAGTATTTT. This sequence encodes CASSYSLTREYADTQYF.

This clonotype was seen more than once but under ten times. The CDR3 nucleotides are TGTGCCAGCAGCCCACGGGGGAGGGGGCGCGTTTACGAGCAGTACTTC. Amino acid sequence: CASSPRGRGRVYEQYF. V gene TRBV7-6 combines with J gene TRBJ2-7, with D perhaps TRBD1 or TRBD2 (7 bases each). Trimming took 5 bases from V and 4 from J, leaving 21 bases between them. CDR3 size: 16 residues. Germline CDR1 reads SGHVS; CDR2 reads FNYEAQ.

With regard to this clonotype: Just one base apart from a much larger clone, this may be a read error. The chain joins TRBV7-2 to TRBJ2-1; 9 nucleotides line up with TRBD2. This CDR3 comprises 18 residues. Germline CDR1 and CDR2: SGHTA and FQGNSA. The CDR3 nucleotides read TGTGCCAGCAGCCCCCGTATGTGGAGTAGCGGGGGACACAATGAGCAGTCCTTC. This sequence encodes CASSPRMWSSGGHNEQSF. The full variable domain, rest sourced from reference TRBV7-2 and TRBJ2-1, is GAGVSQSPSNKVTEKGKDVELRCDPISGHTALYWYRQSLGQGLEFLIYFQGNSAPDKSGLPSDRFSAERTGGSVSTLTIQRTQQEDSAVYLCASSPRMWSSGGHNEQSFGPGTRLTVL.

This chain joins TRBV20-1 and TRBJ2-2; 8 bases are shared with TRBD1. Germline V gene lookup returns CDR1 DFQATT and CDR2 SNEGSKA (reference sequence). This CDR3 spans 14 amino acids. The ends lost 1 base at V and 7 bases at J; junction bases unmatched: 5. The CDR3 region has the DNA TGCAGTGCTAGAGCCAGGGGGCTGGGCGGGGAGCTGTTTTTT. Translating it yields CSARARGLGGELFF.

This chain links TRBV27 with TRBJ1-1; unclear D gene. CDR3 length equals 14 residues. V lost 8 bases and J lost 5, with 18 bases in between. Germline loops: CDR1 MNHEY, CDR2 SMNVEV (reference sequence). CDR3 coding DNA: TGTGCCAGCCGGCCGGGAGCTTACGGGACTGAAGCTTTCTTT. Translation: CASRPGAYGTEAFF.

This clonotype was detected ten times or more. This rearrangement joins TRBV6-1 to TRBJ2-6; the match to TRBD2 covers 14 bases. The length of the CDR3 is 16 residues. Germline V CDR1 and CDR2: MNHNS, SASEGT. The J segment lost 3 bases and the V segment lost 11 bases, leaving 6 bases of the junction unmatched. The CDR3 nucleotides are TGTGCCGGGACGACTAGCGGGAGGGTTGGGGCCAACGTCCTGACTTTC. It encodes CAGTTSGRVGANVLTF.

Many counts were recorded for this clonotype. The V gene is TRBV2, the J gene TRBJ2-3; 7 positions match TRBD2. Germline CDR1 and CDR2: SNHLY and FYNNEI. CDR3 size: 17 residues. V was pared by 0 bases and J by 0 bases, with 6 bases of the junction left unmatched. The CDR3 region has the DNA TGTGCCAGCAGTGAAGCGCCGCTAGCGGTTAGCACAGATACGCAGTATTTT. This translates into CASSEAPLAVSTDTQYF.

This chain connects TRBV20-1 to TRBJ2-4; 11 bases map to TRBD2. V shed 4 bases and J 5 bases; nucleotides not matched to a gene: 10. The CDR3 consists of 16 residues. Per the germline V gene, CDR1 is DFQATT and CDR2 is SNEGSKA (reference sequence). The CDR3: CSATYLAGGLENIQYF. The CDR3 DNA is TGCAGTGCTACCTACTTAGCGGGAGGGCTGGAAAACATTCAGTACTTC.

This clonotype was picked up many times. CDR3 DNA: TGTGCCAGCAGCTCCCCCAGGACTAGCGGGAGAAACAGAGCTTCCTACGAGCAGTACTTC. It yields the protein CASSSPRTSGRNRASYEQYF. This rearrangement joins TRBV7-2 to TRBJ2-7; 13 nucleotides line up with TRBD2. With V trimmed by 4 bases and J by 1 base, 16 bases remained unmatched. The CDR3 totals 20 residues. Looked up from germline, CDR1 is SGHTA and CDR2 is FQGNSA. Full variable domain (outside the CDR3, taken from reference TRBV7-2 and TRBJ2-7): GAGVSQSPSNKVTEKGKDVELRCDPISGHTALYWYRQSLGQGLEFLIYFQGNSAPDKSGLPSDRFSAERTGGSVSTLTIQRTQQEDSAVYLCASSSPRTSGRNRASYEQYFGPGTRLTVT.

This clonotype has a count of ten or more. This chain connects TRBV29-1 to TRBJ2-5, with D perhaps given as TRBD1 or TRBD2 (5 bases each). The CDR3 extends over 13 amino acids. Trimming stripped 4 bases from V and 6 bases from J, with 15 bases between. Germline V gene data show CDR1 as SQVTM and CDR2 as ANQGSEA. Here the CDR3 reads CSVGDGPRKTQYF. The CDR3 nucleotides read TGCAGCGTTGGGGACGGTCCAAGAAAGACCCAGTACTTC.

This chain's CDR3 is CASTDGGLAEPLETQYF. The CDR3 coding sequence is TGCGCCAGCACCGATGGCGGACTAGCGGAGCCATTAGAGACCCAGTACTTC. The gene calls are TRBV4-1 and TRBJ2-5; the match to TRBD2 covers 10 bases. The germline V gene has CDR1 MGHRA and CDR2 YSYEKL. The CDR3 length is 17 residues. The trim removed 7 bases at V and 4 bases at J, leaving 15 bases unmatched.

The table lists this clonotype with many counts. The chain joins TRBV5-1 to TRBJ2-1, with D unclear. The CDR3 extends over 14 amino acids. Trimming cost V 4 bases and J 0 bases, with 8 bases left between them. CDR1 is SGHRS, CDR2 YFSETQ, per germline. CDR3 DNA: TGCGCCAGCAGCCGGCTCGACTCCTACAATGAGCAGTTCTTC. It is translated as CASSRLDSYNEQFF. The full variable domain, with the rest looked up from reference TRBV5-1 and TRBJ2-1, is KAGVTQTPRYLIKTRGQQVTLSCSPISGHRSVSWYQQTPGQGLQFLFEYFSETQRNKGNFPGRFSGRQFSNSRSEMNVSTLELGDSALYLCASSRLDSYNEQFFGPGTRLTVL.

This clonotype appeared a few times. This chain links TRBV3-1 with TRBJ2-3; no reliable D call. This CDR3 has 14 amino acids. Trimming shortened V by 2 bases and J by 0 bases, and 6 bases separated the two germline ends. Germline CDR1 reads LGHDT; CDR2 reads YNNKEL (reference sequence). The chain's CDR3 is CASSQHPSTDTQYF. In nucleotides, the CDR3 is TGTGCCAGCAGCCAACACCCTAGCACAGATACGCAGTATTTT.

The chain links TRBV19 to TRBJ2-7; 7 bases map to TRBD1. V gave up 3 bases and J gave up 2 bases; unmatched junction bases: 4. The CDR3 covers 14 residues. Germline V CDR1 and CDR2: LNHDA, SQIVND (reference sequence). The CDR3 DNA is TGTGCCAGTAGTATTGAGGGGGCGGCCTACGAGCAGTACTTC. Protein sequence: CASSIEGAAYEQYF.

This clonotype occurred a few times. This chain connects TRBV19 to TRBJ1-2; D not certain. Trimming cost V 5 bases and J 2 bases, with 12 bases left between them. The germline gives CDR1 LNHDA, CDR2 SQIVND (reference sequence). CDR3 length: 14 amino acids. The CDR3, as DNA: TGTGCCAGTAGTCCCTCCGGGGTGAACTATGGCTACACCTTC. As protein: CASSPSGVNYGYTF.

J is TRBJ1-5 and V is TRBV19; 11 positions agree with TRBD1. There are 15 residues in the CDR3. Per the germline V gene, CDR1 is LNHDA and CDR2 is SQIVND (reference sequence). Trimming cost V 6 bases and J 6 bases; bases outside gene matches: 7. CDR3 bases: TGTGCCAGTAGGGGGACAGGGGGTCGGAGTCAGCCCCAGCATTTT. Translation gives CASRGTGGRSQPQHF.

The table lists this clonotype with many counts. The chain recombines TRBV28 with TRBJ1-5; D not certain. The CDR3 has 12 residues. CDR1 is MDHEN, CDR2 SYDVKM, per germline. V was cut by 4 bases and J by 6 bases, with 7 bases left in between. CDR3 nucleotide sequence: TGTGCCAGCAGTTCCTCAAGTCAGCCCCAGCATTTT. Residues: CASSSSSQPQHF.